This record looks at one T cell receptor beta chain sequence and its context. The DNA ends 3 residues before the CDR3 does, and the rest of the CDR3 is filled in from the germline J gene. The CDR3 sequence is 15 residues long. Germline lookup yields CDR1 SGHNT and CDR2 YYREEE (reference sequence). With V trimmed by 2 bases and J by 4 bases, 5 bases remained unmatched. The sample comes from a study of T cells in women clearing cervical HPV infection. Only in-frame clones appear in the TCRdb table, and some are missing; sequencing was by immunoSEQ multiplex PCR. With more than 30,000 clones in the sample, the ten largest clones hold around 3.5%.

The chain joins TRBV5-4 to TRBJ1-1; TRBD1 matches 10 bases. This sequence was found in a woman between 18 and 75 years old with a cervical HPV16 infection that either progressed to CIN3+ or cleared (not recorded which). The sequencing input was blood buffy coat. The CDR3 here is CASSLGTGVGTEAFF. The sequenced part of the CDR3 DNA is TGTGCCAGCAGCTTAGGGACAGGGGTAGGCACTGAA.